This record concerns one TCR beta chain sequence. This entry is derived from a study of OX40 agonist ivuxolimab in advanced cancers. Study information: From roughly 20 to 90 years was the age range, with a mean of around 60 years, and 65% to 90% were male.

From germline, CDR1 is LNHDA and CDR2 SQIVND (reference sequence). V was clipped by 5 bases and J by 2 bases, with 16 bases between them. This CDR3 contains 15 residues. The timepoints at which blood was sampled were baseline, cycle 4 day 1, and cycle 7 day 1. The assay was immunoSEQ multiplex PCR, and TCRdb's table has in-frame clones only and misses some. In the table there are roughly 75,000 clones, over 85% of which are singletons. The J gene is TRBJ2-7, the V gene TRBV19, with D perhaps given as TRBD1 or TRBD2 (6 bases each). The clonotype comes from an adult with an advanced solid tumor such as melanoma, head and neck, liver or kidney cancer. Here the sequenced sample was CD4+ or CD8+ T cells sorted from blood, taken in a trial of the OX40 agonist ivuxolimab. The CDR3 is CASSPGDWGTYEQYF. Here the CDR3 DNA reads TGTGCCAGTAGTCCAGGGGACTGGGGCACCTACGAGCAGTACTTC.